This T cell receptor (beta chain) was sequenced in a study of a mutant IDH1 vaccine in newly diagnosed glioma (dated by TCRdb to the early 2020s). Notes on the research overall: Patients were given eight vaccinations, in weeks 1, 3, 5, 7, 11, 15, 19 and 23, which matched visits V03 through V10. Of the 32 patients who were treated, approximately 60% were male and 37.5% were female, and the mean age was approximately 40 years. For exploratory analyses, longitudinal TCRB deep sequencing was carried out in more than 20 treated patients wherever samples were available. Prior to enrollment, standard therapy consisting of radiotherapy alone, temozolomide alone, or radiochemotherapy with temozolomide had been administered to patients, with the combination being received by most patients. Vaccination started 4-6 weeks after radiotherapy alone, or was given together with temozolomide cycles in the groups whose treatment included chemotherapy. Peripheral blood samples were drawn at six visits, namely V03 (baseline), V05, V07, V10, V12 and V13.

V lost 5 bases and J lost 0 bases, and the count of bases not matched to a germline gene is 8. Via the germline V gene (reference sequence), CDR1 is GTSNPN and CDR2 SVGIG. From the cysteine through the phenylalanine, the CDR3 covers 15 amino acids. Left in the record is the CDR3 DNA by itself, 45 bases read in frame from the first base. Study-wide conclusions, independent of this receptor: It was noted by the authors that analyses of patient blood samples could not be reproduced owing to sample limitations. PBMC samples for TCRB deep sequencing were selected based on availability. Immune responses induced by the vaccine were seen in about 93% of patients across multiple MHC alleles. No apparent relationship was observed between pseudoprogression and alterations in the top peripheral T cell clonotypes detected by TCRB sequencing.

Library method: the immunoSEQ multiplex PCR assay. Rearranged TCR beta chain sequences were amplified using the hsTCRB Kit according to the manufacturer's protocol. Sequencing of TCRB libraries was carried out on an Illumina MiSeq. The source study handled its data this way. Demultiplexing, trimming and gene mapping were performed with the kit vendor's proprietary platform. Not all clones reach the TCRdb copy of this immuneACCESS table, which keeps in-frame sequences only. Checked studies attribute under half of the gap to unresolved V genes and leave the rest unexplained. V, J and clone size derive from that table, while D and trimming were established from the DNA sequence. This sample gives tens of thousands of clones in total; roughly 84% of them show up just once. The top ten constitute about 8.2% of the sample. The sample's time point, from its label and the paper: week 11, during vaccination. A 20-mer mutant IDH1 peptide at 300 micrograms in Montanide made up each vaccine dose, which was injected subcutaneously together with topical imiquimod. All donors had newly diagnosed IDH1-mutant astrocytomas of WHO grade 3 or 4 that showed loss of nuclear ATRX. The samples were drawn from NOA16, a multicentre, single-arm, open-label phase I trial in Germany that tested a mutant IDH1 peptide vaccine in humans for the first time. The DNeasy Blood and Tissue Kit was used to extract genomic DNA from EDTA blood for TCRB sequencing.

Regarding this clone: Its antigen is not yet known. No base qualities exist here, and no much larger clone lies one base off it.

The sample was PBMCs, taken from a glioma patient whose treatment included an IDH1 peptide vaccine. This receptor chain uses TRBV30 and TRBJ1-1, and 8 bases in between align with TRBD1. The source of this sequence is a woman in her fifties or sixties with glioma. This receptor has the CDR3 CAWGGVTGVNTEAFF. In nucleotides, the sequence is TGTGCCTGGGGGGGAGTGACAGGGGTGAACACTGAAGCTTTCTTT. The CDR3 plus the reference TRBV30 and TRBJ1-1 genes for the other parts give the full variable domain: SQTIHQWPATLVQPVGSPLSLECTVEGTSNPNLYWYRQAAGRGLQLLFYSVGIGQISSEVPQNLSASRPQDRQFILSSKKLLLSDSGFYLCAWGGVTGVNTEAFFGQGTRLTVV.